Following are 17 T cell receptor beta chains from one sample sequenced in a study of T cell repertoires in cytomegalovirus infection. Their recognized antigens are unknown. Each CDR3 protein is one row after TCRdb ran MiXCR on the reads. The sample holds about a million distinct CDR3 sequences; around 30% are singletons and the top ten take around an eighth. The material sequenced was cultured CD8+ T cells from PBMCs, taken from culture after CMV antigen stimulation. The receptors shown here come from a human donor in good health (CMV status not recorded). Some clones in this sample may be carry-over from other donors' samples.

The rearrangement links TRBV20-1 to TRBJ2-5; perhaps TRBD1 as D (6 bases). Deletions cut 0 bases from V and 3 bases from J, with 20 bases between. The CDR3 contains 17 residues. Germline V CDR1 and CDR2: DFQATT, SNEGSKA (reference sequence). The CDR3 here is CSARDALSRQVEETQYF. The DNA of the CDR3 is TGCAGTGCTAGAGATGCCCTTTCAAGACAGGTAGAAGAGACCCAGTACTTC.

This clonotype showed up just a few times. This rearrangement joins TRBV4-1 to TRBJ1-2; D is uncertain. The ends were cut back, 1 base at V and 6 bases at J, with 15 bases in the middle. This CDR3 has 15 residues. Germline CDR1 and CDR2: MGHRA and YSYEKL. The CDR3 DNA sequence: TGCGCCAGCAGCCAAGCCCCGAGAGGGTGGGATGGCTACACCTTC. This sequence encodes CASSQAPRGWDGYTF.

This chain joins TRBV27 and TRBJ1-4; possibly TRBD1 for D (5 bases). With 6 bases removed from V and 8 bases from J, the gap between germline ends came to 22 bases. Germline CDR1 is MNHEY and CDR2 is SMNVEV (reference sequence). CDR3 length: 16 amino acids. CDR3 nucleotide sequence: TGTGCCAGCAGCCCTCTCGGGGGGAGAGCGGACGAAAAACTGTTTTTT. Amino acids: CASSPLGGRADEKLFF.

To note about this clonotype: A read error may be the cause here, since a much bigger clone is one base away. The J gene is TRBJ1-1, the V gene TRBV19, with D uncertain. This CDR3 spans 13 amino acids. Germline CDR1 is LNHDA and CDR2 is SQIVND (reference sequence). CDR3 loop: CAGSIWGNTEAFF. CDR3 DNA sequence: TGTGCCGGTAGTATATGGGGTAACACTGAAGCTTTCTTT.

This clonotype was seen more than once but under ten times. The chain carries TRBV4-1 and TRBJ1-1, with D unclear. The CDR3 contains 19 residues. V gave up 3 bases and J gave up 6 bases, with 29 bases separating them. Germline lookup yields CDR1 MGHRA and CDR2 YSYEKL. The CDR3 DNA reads TGCGCCAGCAGCCATACAAACCGGGAGACGACTGATCCTGGGCCTGAAGCTTTCTTT. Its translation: CASSHTNRETTDPGPEAFF.

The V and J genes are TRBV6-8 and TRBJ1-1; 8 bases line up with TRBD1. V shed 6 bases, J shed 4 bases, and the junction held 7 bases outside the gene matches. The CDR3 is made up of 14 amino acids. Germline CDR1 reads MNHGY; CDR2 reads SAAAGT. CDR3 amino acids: CASSEQGECTEAFF. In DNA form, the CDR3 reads TGTGCCAGCAGCGAACAGGGGGAATGCACTGAAGCTTTCTTT.

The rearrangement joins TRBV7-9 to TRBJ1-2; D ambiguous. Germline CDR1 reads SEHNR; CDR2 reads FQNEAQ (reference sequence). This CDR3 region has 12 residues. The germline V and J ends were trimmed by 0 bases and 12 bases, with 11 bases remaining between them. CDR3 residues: CASSLASPLHTF. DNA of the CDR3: TGTGCCAGCAGCTTAGCCTCGCCACTGCACACCTTC.

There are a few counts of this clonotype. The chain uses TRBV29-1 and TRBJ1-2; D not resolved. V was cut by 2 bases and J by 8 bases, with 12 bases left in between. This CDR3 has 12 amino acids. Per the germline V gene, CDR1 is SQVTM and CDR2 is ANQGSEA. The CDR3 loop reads CSVENRMEGYTF. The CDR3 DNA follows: TGCAGCGTTGAAAACCGAATGGAAGGCTACACCTTC.

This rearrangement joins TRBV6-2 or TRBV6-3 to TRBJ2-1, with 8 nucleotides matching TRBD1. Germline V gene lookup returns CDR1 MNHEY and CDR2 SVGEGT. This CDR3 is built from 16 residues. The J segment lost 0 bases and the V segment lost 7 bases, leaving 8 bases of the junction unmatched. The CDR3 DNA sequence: TGTGCCAGCATCCACCGGGACAGGAGCTCCTACAATGAGCAGTTCTTC. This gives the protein CASIHRDRSSYNEQFF.

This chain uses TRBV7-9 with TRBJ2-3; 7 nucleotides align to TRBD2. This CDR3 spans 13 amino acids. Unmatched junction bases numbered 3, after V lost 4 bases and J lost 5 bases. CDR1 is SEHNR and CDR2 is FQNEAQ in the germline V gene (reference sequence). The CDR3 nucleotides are TGTGCCAGCAGCTCCGGGGAGGGAGATACGCAGTATTTT. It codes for CASSSGEGDTQYF.

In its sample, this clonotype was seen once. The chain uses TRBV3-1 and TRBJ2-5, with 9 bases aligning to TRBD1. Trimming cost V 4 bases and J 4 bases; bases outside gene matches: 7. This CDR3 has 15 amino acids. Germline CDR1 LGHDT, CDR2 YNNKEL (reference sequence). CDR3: CASSPGQGTLETQYF. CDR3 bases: TGTGCCAGCAGCCCGGGACAGGGTACCCTAGAGACCCAGTACTTC.

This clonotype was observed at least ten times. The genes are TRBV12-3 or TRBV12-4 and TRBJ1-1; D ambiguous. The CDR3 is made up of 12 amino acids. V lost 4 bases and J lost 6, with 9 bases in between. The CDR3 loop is CASSSGVPEAFF. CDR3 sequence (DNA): TGTGCCAGCAGTTCCGGGGTGCCTGAAGCTTTCTTT.

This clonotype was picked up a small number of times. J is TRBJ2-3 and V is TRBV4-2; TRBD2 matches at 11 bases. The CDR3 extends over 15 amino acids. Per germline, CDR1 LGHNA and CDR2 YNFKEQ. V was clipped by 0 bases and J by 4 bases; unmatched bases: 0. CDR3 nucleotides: TGTGCCAGCAGCCAAGATAGCGGGGGGGCAGATACGCAGTATTTT. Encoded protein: CASSQDSGGADTQYF.

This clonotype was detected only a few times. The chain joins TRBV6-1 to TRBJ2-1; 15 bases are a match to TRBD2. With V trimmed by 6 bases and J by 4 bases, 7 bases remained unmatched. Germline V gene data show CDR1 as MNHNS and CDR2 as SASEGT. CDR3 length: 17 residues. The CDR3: CASSPGLAGGRYNEQFF. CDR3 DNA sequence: TGTGCCAGCAGCCCGGGACTAGCGGGGGGCCGTTACAATGAGCAGTTCTTC.

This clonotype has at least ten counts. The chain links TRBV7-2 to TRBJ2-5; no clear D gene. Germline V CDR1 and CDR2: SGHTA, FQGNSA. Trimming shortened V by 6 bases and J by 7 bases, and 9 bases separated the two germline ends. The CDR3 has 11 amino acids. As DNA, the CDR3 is TGTGCCAGCAGTTCATCGGGGACCCAGTACTTC. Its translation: CASSSSGTQYF. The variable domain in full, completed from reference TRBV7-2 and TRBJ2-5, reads GAGVSQSPSNKVTEKGKDVELRCDPISGHTALYWYRQSLGQGLEFLIYFQGNSAPDKSGLPSDRFSAERTGGSVSTLTIQRTQQEDSAVYLCASSSSGTQYFGPGTRLLVL.

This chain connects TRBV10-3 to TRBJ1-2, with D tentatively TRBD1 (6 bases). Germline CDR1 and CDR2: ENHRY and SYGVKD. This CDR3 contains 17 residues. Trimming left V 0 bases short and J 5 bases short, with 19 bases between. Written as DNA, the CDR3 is TGTGCCATCAGTGAGTCCAGACGCGGGGGGGGCGAATATGGCTACACCTTC. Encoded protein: CAISESRRGGGEYGYTF.

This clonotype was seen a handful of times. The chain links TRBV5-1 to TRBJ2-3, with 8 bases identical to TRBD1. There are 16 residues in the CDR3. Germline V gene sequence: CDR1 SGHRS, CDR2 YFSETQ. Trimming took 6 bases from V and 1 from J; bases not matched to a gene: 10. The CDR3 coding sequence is TGCGCCAGCACGTGCCCAGGGGGCATCTGCACAGATACGCAGTATTTT. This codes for CASTCPGGICTDTQYF.